The entry that follows covers one T cell receptor (beta chain) sequence. Antigen specificity is unknown. The CDR3 has 15 residues. Germline V lookup: CDR1 DFQATT, CDR2 SNEGSKA (reference sequence). V was clipped by 0 bases and J by 2 bases, with 14 bases between them. The sample originates from a study of Graves' ophthalmopathy and Graves' hyperthyroidism. Hyperthyroidism showing no ophthalmopathy within 18 months of follow-up was stable. For repertoire sequencing, the TCR beta CDR3 regions were amplified from RNA transcripts. First-round RT-PCR used HTBI primers; second-round multiplex PCR followed. TCRdb passed the multiplex PCR reads through MiXCR, listing each CDR3 protein once. The sample carries 300,000 to 450,000 distinct CDR3 sequences, roughly 15% recorded once. Study results and limitations: Built on 13 signatures, a model told ophthalmopathy apart from stable hyperthyroidism with roughly 88% sensitivity and around 80% specificity.

Sequencing used peripheral blood. The sequence was collected from an adult woman with stable Graves' hyperthyroidism. The chain uses TRBV20-1 and TRBJ2-7; D remains unclear. The CDR3 spells CSARDVSGHTYEQYF. The CDR3 coding sequence is TGCAGTGCTAGAGACGTGTCGGGCCACACCTACGAGCAGTACTTC.